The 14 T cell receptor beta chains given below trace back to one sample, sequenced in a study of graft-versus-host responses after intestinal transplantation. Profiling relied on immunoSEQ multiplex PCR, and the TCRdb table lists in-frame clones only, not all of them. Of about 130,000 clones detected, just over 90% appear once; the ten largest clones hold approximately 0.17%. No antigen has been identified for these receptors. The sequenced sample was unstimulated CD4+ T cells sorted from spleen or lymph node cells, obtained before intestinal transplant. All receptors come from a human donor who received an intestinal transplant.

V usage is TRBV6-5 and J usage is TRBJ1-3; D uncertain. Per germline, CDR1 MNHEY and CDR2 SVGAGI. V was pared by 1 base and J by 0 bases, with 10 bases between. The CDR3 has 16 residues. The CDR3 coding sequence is TGTGCCAGCAGTTACTTGGGCCCTACCTCTGGAAACACCATATATTTT. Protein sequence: CASSYLGPTSGNTIYF.

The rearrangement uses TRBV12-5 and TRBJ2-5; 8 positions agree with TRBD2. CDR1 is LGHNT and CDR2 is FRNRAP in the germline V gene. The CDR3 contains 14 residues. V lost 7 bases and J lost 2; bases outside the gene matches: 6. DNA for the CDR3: TGTGCTAGTGCACTTACGGGGGGGCAAGAGACCCAGTACTTC. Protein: CASALTGGQETQYF.

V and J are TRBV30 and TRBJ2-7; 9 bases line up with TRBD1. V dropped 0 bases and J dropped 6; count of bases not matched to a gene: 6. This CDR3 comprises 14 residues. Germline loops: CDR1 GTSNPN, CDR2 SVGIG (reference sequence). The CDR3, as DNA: TGTGCCTGGAGTGTACAGGGACAGGGATCCGAGCAGTACTTC. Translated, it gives CAWSVQGQGSEQYF.

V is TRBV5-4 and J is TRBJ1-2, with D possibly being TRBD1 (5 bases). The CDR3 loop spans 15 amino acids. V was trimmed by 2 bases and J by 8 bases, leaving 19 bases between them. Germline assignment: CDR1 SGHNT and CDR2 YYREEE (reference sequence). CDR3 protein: CASSFSPPQGQGYTF. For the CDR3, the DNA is TGTGCCAGCAGCTTCTCTCCACCTCAGGGCCAAGGCTACACCTTC.

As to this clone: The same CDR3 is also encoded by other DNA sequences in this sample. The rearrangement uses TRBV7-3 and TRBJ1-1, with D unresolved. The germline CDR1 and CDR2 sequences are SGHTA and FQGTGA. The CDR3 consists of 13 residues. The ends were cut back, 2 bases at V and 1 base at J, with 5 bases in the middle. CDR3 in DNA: TGTGCCAGCAGCTTACAACCGAACACTGAAGCTTTCTTT. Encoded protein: CASSLQPNTEAFF. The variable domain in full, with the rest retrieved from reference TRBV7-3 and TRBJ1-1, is GAGVSQTPSNKVTEKGKYVELRCDPISGHTALYWYRQSLGQGPEFLIYFQGTGAADDSGLPNDRFFAVRPEGSVSTLKIQRTERGDSAVYLCASSLQPNTEAFFGQGTRLTVV.

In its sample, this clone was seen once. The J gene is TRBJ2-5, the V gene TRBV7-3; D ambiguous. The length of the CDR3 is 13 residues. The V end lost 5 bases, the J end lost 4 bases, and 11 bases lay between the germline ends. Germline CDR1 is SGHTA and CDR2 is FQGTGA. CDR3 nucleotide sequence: TGTGCCAGCAGCCCCCGCAACGGAGAGACCCAGTACTTC. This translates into CASSPRNGETQYF.

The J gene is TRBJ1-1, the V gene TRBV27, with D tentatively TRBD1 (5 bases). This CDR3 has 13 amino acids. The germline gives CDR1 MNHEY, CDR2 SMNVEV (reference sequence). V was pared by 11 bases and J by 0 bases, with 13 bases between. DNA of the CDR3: TGTGCCGCCGGGGGACGGTTGAACACTGAAGCTTTCTTT. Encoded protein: CAAGGRLNTEAFF.

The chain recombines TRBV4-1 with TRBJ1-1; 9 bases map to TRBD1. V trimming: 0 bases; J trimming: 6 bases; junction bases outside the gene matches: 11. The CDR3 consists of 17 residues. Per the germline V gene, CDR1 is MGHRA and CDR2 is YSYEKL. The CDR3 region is CASSQDMGQGYRAEAFF. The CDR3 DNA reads TGCGCCAGCAGCCAAGATATGGGACAGGGTTATCGCGCTGAAGCTTTCTTT.

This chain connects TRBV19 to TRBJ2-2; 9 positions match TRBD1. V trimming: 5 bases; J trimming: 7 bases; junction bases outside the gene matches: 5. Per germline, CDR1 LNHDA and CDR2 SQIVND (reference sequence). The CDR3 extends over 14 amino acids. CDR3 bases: TGTGCCAGTAGTCCCGGGACAGGGTTCGGGGAGCTGTTTTTT. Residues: CASSPGTGFGELFF.

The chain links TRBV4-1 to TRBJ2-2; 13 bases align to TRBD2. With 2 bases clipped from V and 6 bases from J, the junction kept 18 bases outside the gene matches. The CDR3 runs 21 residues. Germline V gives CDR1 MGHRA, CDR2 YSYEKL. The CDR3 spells CASSQPAGLAGIEYPPGELFF. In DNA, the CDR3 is TGCGCCAGCAGCCAACCGGCGGGACTAGCGGGGATAGAATACCCCCCCGGGGAGCTGTTTTTT.

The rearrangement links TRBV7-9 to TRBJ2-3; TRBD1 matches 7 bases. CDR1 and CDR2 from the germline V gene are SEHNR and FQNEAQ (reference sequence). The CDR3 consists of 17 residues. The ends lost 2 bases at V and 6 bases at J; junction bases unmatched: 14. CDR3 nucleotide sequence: TGTGCCAGCAGCTTATCCTTGACAGGGACCACCAGCGATACGCAGTATTTT. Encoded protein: CASSLSLTGTTSDTQYF.

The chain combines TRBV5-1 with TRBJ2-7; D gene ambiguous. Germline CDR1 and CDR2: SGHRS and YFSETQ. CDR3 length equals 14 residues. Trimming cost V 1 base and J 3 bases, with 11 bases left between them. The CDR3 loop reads CASSLNPDGYEQYF. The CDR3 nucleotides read TGCGCCAGCAGCTTGAATCCGGACGGCTACGAGCAGTACTTC.

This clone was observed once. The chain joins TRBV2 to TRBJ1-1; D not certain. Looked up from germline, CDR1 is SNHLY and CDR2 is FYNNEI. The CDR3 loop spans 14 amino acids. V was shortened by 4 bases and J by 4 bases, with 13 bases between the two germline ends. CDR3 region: CASSVIKYPTEAFF. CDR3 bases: TGTGCCAGCAGTGTAATTAAGTACCCCACTGAAGCTTTCTTT.

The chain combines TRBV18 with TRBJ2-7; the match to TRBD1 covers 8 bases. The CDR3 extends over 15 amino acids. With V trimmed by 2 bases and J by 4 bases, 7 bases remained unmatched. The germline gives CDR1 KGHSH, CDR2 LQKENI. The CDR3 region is CASSPATGAQYEQYF. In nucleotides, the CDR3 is TGTGCCAGCTCACCAGCGACAGGGGCGCAATACGAGCAGTACTTC.